Listed below are T cell receptor beta chains from one sample, sequenced in a study of PD-L1 blockade in urothelial cancer. Sequencing was performed with immunoSEQ multiplex PCR; in TCRdb, only in-frame clones are kept and a portion is missing. Seen here are about 45,000 clones, 70% to 90% observed once, and the top ten hold roughly 14%. The sample consisted of PBMCs, taken around atezolizumab (anti-PD-L1) treatment. Receptor source: a woman aged 60-70 years with urothelial cancer. Each CDR3 is given with its conserved first and last residue. A D gene is named only where the DNA matches it firmly. Where a row states a size, it is once, few, many or the class of an expanded clone; other rows omit it.

d_call j_call v_call clone_size cdr3_nt cdr3_aa
TRBD1 TRBJ2-7 TRBV7-2 once TGTGCCAGCAGCTTGGTGACAGGGGGGAGCGGCTACGAGCAGTACTTC CASSLVTGGSGYEQYF
TRBD2 TRBJ2-5 TRBV5-1 once TGCGCCAGCAGCATCAGCGGGGGGGCCGGGGAGACCCAGTACTTC CASSISGGAGETQYF
. TRBJ2-5 TRBV13 . TGTGCCAGCAGCCCCCATATGGTTGGTACCGTCGGCCAAGAGACCCAGTACTTC CASSPHMVGTVGQETQYF
. TRBJ1-1 TRBV7-8 . TGTGCCAGCAGCTTAACACGGGGAGGGGATACTGAAGCTTTCTTT CASSLTRGGDTEAFF
TRBD2 TRBJ2-7 TRBV27 . TGTGCCAGCAGTTTCAGGACTAGCGGAGATTACCGCTCCTACGAGCAGTACTTC CASSFRTSGDYRSYEQYF
TRBD1 TRBJ1-3 TRBV9 . TGTGCCAGCAGGGGGACAGGGAATGGAAACACCATATATTTT CASRGTGNGNTIYF
. TRBJ1-5 TRBV19 . TGTGCCAGTAGTCTCGGGAGGCAGCCCCAGCATTTT CASSLGRQPQHF
. TRBJ2-7 TRBV10-1 . TGCGCCAGCAGTGAGTCCGCCGAGAGGATGTCCTACGAGCAGTACTTC CASSESAERMSYEQYF
. TRBJ1-2 TRBV5-5 . TGTGCCAGCACCTCCGCCGCAGCTAACTATGGCTACACCTTC CASTSAAANYGYTF
. TRBJ2-2 TRBV7-9 . TGTGCCAGCAGCTTACCGGTGTCGTCCACCGGGGAGCTGTTTTTT CASSLPVSSTGELFF
. TRBJ1-1 TRBV29-1 . TGCAGCGTTGACGGGCAGGGCCGGACTGAAGCTTTCTTT CSVDGQGRTEAFF
. TRBJ2-1 TRBV6-6 . TGTGCCAGCAGTTACTCTATCCGGGATGAGCAGTTCTTC CASSYSIRDEQFF
TRBD1 TRBJ2-7 TRBV18 . TGTGCCAGCTCACCTACTACCGGGACAGGGAATAACGAGCAGTACTTC CASSPTTGTGNNEQYF
. TRBJ2-3 TRBV5-1 . TGCGCCAGCAGTGAGGCGGCCCACACAGATACGCAGTATTTT CASSEAAHTDTQYF
TRBD1 TRBJ2-3 TRBV11-2 . TGTGCCAGCAGCTCGGACAGGGGCAGAGATACGCAGTATTTT CASSSDRGRDTQYF
TRBD2 TRBJ2-1 TRBV29-1 . TGCAGCGCCCGAGGCGCTAGCGGGAGTAATGAGCAGTTCTTC CSARGASGSNEQFF
. TRBJ2-1 TRBV9 . TGTGCCAGCAGCGTGGGGGGAGCGGCCTACAATGAGCAGTTCTTC CASSVGGAAYNEQFF
. TRBJ2-4 TRBV4-2 . TGTGCCAGCAGCCAAGAGAGCGGATTAGCCAAAAACATTCAGTACTTC CASSQESGLAKNIQYF
. TRBJ2-1 TRBV28 . TGTGCCAGCAGTTTCAACCCGAGCTCCTACAATGAGCAGTTCTTC CASSFNPSSYNEQFF
TRBD1 TRBJ2-3 TRBV9 . TGTGCCAGCAGCGCAGGACAGGGGGGCACAGATACGCAGTATTTT CASSAGQGGTDTQYF
. TRBJ1-1 TRBV6-5 . TGTGCCAGCAGCCACGGGGGTAGATCGGAAGCTTTCTTT CASSHGGRSEAFF
TRBD1 TRBJ2-7 TRBV4-1 . TGCGCCAGCAGCCAAGAGTGGGGACAGGGGGCCTACGAGCAGTACTTC CASSQEWGQGAYEQYF
. TRBJ2-3 TRBV7-7 . TGTGCCAGCAGCCCCTGGCCAGATACGCAGTATTTT CASSPWPDTQYF
. TRBJ2-7 TRBV7-2 . TGTGCCAGCAGCTGGGACAACTACGAGCAGTACTTC CASSWDNYEQYF
TRBD1 TRBJ1-4 TRBV11-2 . TGTGCCAGCAGCTTAGGGTCAGGGGGCGCTGAAAAACTGTTTTTT CASSLGSGGAEKLFF
TRBD2 TRBJ2-2 TRBV7-2 . TGTGCCAGCGAGGCGGGGGGGCCAAACACCGGGGAGCTGTTTTTT CASEAGGPNTGELFF
. TRBJ1-5 TRBV18 . TGTGCCAGCTCACCAGGGAGGGAGGATCAGCCCCAGCATTTT CASSPGREDQPQHF
. TRBJ2-7 TRBV4-1 . TGCGCCAGCAGCCAAGATAGTACAGGTTGGGCCTACGAGCAGTACTTC CASSQDSTGWAYEQYF
TRBD2 TRBJ2-7 TRBV5-6 . TGTGCCAGCAGCTTGAAGGCTAGCGGGATCTACGAGCAGTACTTC CASSLKASGIYEQYF
. TRBJ2-7 TRBV28 . TGTGCCAGCAGTCCCCGTACAGGGATGGGGCTTTACGAGCAGTACTTC CASSPRTGMGLYEQYF